Sequencing of this T cell receptor beta chain was carried out in a study of CD8 T cells in ankylosing spondylitis. Quantitative 5'-RACE with molecular barcodes was used to make the TCR beta libraries. MiXCR, applied by TCRdb to the 5' RACE reads, yields one record per CDR3 protein. The repertoire holds some 240,000 distinct CDR3 sequences, with under 30% as singletons. Whole-study results and caveats: Disease-linked clones displayed a CD8+ phenotype and appeared relatively rarely in peripheral blood.

Comment on this clonotype: Its specificity is unknown.

This TCR derives from a male donor with ankylosing spondylitis or in good health (not recorded which). Sequencing was done on a sample of blood, either unsorted or a sorted T cell fraction (not recorded which).

CDR3 sequence (DNA): TGTGCCAGCAACCTAGCGGGGCCTGGCACAGATACGCAGTATTTT. It specifies CASNLAGPGTDTQYF. The rearrangement joins TRBV21-1 to TRBJ2-3; TRBD2 reflects the table's D call only, with no check against the DNA. TRBV21-1 is flagged as a pseudogene. This CDR3 comprises 15 residues.